The rows below give T cell receptor beta chains drawn from one sample of a study of beta chain features in type 1 diabetes. The table came from immunoSEQ multiplex PCR; TCRdb's copy has only in-frame clones and leaves some out. The sample lists fewer than 350,000 clones; about 20% were seen once. The specimen was naive CD4+ T cells from blood. The receptors derive from a woman between 18 and 29 years old in good health. The CDR3 runs from the conserved cysteine through the conserved F or W. A D gene is named only where the DNA matches it firmly. Rows may omit the clone size; those that give it use once, few, many or a size class.

14,TRBJ2-3,TRBV2,NA,few,CASSGDSSTDTQYF,TGTGCCAGCAGTGGTGACAGTAGCACAGATACGCAGTATTTT
13,TRBJ1-5,TRBV30,TRBD1,few,CAWGGTGNQPQHF,TGTGCCTGGGGTGGGACAGGCAATCAGCCCCAGCATTTT
13,TRBJ1-1,TRBV29-1,NA,NA,CSVEKQLNTEAFF,TGCAGCGTTGAAAAACAGCTGAACACTGAAGCTTTCTTT
15,TRBJ1-1,TRBV4-1,NA,NA,CASRIYPGHPSEAFF,TGCGCCAGCAGAATCTACCCGGGACACCCTAGTGAAGCTTTCTTT
13,TRBJ2-1,TRBV11-2,TRBD2,NA,CASSLGLPNEQFF,TGTGCCAGCAGCTTGGGACTACCCAATGAGCAGTTCTTC
15,TRBJ2-3,TRBV29-1,TRBD1,few,CSVWNRGRRPDTQYF,TGCAGCGTTTGGAACAGGGGAAGGAGGCCAGATACGCAGTATTTT
13,TRBJ1-3,TRBV30,NA,NA,CAWSLRSGNTIYF,TGTGCCTGGAGTTTACGGTCGGGAAACACCATATATTTT
15,TRBJ2-1,TRBV14,NA,few,CASSQGQWSYNEQFF,TGTGCCAGCAGCCAAGGACAGTGGTCCTACAATGAGCAGTTCTTC
14,TRBJ2-7,TRBV9,TRBD2,few,CASSVTSGSYEQYF,TGTGCCAGCAGCGTGACTAGCGGGAGCTACGAGCAGTACTTC
12,TRBJ1-5,TRBV5-4,NA,few,CASSLDSQPQHF,TGTGCCAGCAGCTTGGATAGTCAGCCCCAGCATTTT
16,TRBJ2-5,TRBV7-9,TRBD2,few,CASSFERGAFQETQYF,TGTGCCAGCAGCTTTGAGCGGGGGGCCTTCCAAGAGACCCAGTACTTC
13,TRBJ1-1,TRBV30,NA,NA,CAWSRIGEGSIFF,TGTGCCTGGAGTAGAATTGGGGAGGGTTCCATATTCTTT
16,TRBJ2-7,TRBV6-5,NA,few,CASSYSKGRGTYEQYF,TGTGCCAGCAGTTACTCTAAGGGCAGGGGAACCTACGAGCAGTACTTC
10,TRBJ1-1,TRBV20-1,NA,few,CSVPGHEAFF,TGCAGTGTACCGGGACATGAAGCTTTCTTT
14,TRBJ2-5,TRBV10-3,NA,NA,CAISESGRRETQYF,TGTGCCATCAGTGAGTCGGGGAGGCGCGAGACCCAGTACTTC
15,TRBJ2-5,TRBV5-1,NA,NA,CASSLNGGEPKTQYF,TGCGCCAGCAGCTTGAATGGCGGGGAGCCCAAGACCCAGTACTTC